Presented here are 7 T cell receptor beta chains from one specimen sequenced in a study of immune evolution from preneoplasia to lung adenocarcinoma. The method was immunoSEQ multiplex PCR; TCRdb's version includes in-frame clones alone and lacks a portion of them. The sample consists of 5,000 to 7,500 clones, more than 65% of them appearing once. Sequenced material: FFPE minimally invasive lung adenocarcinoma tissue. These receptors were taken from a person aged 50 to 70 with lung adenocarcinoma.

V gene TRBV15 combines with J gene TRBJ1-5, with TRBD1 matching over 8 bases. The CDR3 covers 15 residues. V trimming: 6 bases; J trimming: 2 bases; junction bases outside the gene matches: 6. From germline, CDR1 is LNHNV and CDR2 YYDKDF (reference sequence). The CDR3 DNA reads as TGTGCCACCAGGGTGGACAGGGCGGGCAATCAGCCCCAGCATTTT. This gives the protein CATRVDRAGNQPQHF. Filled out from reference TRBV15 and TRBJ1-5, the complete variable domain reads DAMVIQNPRYQVTQFGKPVTLSCSQTLNHNVMYWYQQKSSQAPKLLFHYYDKDFNNEADTPDNFQSRRPNTSFCFLDIRSPGLGDTAMYLCATRVDRAGNQPQHFGDGTRLSIL.

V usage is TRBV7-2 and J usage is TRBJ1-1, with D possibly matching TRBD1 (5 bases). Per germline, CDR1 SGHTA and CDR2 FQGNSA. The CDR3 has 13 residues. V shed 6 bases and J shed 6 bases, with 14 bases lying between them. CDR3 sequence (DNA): TGTGCCAGCAGTCCAACTGGGGGGGCTGAAGCTTTCTTT. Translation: CASSPTGGAEAFF. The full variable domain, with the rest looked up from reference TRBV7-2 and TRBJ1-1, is GAGVSQSPSNKVTEKGKDVELRCDPISGHTALYWYRQSLGQGLEFLIYFQGNSAPDKSGLPSDRFSAERTGGSVSTLTIQRTQQEDSAVYLCASSPTGGAEAFFGQGTRLTVV.

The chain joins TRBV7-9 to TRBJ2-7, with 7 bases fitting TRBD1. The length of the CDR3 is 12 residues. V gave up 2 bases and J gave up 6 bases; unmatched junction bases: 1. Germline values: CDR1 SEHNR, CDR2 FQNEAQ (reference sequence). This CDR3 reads CASSLQGVEQYF. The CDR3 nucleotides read TGTGCCAGCAGCTTACAGGGGGTCGAGCAGTACTTC.

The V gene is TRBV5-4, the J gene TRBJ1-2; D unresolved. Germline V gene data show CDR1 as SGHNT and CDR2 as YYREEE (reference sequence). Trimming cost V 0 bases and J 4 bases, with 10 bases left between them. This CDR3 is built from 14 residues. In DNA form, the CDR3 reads TGTGCCAGCAGCTTGGCGCTGACGGGCTATGGCTACACCTTC. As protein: CASSLALTGYGYTF.

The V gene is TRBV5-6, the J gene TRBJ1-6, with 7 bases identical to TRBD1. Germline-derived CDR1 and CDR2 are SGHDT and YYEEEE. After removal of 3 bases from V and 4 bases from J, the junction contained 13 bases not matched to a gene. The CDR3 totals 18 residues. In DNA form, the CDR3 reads TGTGCCAGCAGCTCTCAGACAGGGATTGTCGGATATAATTCACCCCTCCACTTT. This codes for CASSSQTGIVGYNSPLHF.

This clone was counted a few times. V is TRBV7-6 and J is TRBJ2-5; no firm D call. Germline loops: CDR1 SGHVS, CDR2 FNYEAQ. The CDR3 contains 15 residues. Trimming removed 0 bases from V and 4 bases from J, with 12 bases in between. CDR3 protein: CASSLASVSGETQYF. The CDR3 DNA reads TGTGCCAGCAGCTTAGCTAGTGTTTCCGGAGAGACCCAGTACTTC.

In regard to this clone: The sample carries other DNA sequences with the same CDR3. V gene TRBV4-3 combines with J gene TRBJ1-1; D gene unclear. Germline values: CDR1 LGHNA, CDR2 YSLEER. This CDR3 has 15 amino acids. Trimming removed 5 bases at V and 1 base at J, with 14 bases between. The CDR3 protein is CASSSQISGNTEAFF. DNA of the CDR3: TGCGCCAGCAGCTCACAAATCTCCGGGAACACTGAAGCTTTCTTT.